This T cell receptor beta chain stems from a study of T cell changes during pregnancy in multiple sclerosis. Using immunoSEQ multiplex PCR, the repertoire was profiled, and TCRdb retains in-frame clones only, with some absent. The profile shows 35,000 to 55,000 clones, 90% of them singletons. The germline gives CDR1 SGHRS, CDR2 YFSETQ. The length of the CDR3 is 14 residues. Trimming took off 0 bases at V and 5 bases at J, with 11 bases between the two ends. This receptor was obtained from a female donor in good health, enrolled as a control in a pregnancy study. J is TRBJ1-2 and V is TRBV5-1; D might be TRBD1 (6 bases). The starting material was peripheral blood, obtained in the second trimester of pregnancy. This CDR3 is CASSLAGEPYGYTF. CDR3 nucleotide sequence: TGCGCCAGCAGCTTGGCAGGGGAGCCGTATGGCTACACCTTC.